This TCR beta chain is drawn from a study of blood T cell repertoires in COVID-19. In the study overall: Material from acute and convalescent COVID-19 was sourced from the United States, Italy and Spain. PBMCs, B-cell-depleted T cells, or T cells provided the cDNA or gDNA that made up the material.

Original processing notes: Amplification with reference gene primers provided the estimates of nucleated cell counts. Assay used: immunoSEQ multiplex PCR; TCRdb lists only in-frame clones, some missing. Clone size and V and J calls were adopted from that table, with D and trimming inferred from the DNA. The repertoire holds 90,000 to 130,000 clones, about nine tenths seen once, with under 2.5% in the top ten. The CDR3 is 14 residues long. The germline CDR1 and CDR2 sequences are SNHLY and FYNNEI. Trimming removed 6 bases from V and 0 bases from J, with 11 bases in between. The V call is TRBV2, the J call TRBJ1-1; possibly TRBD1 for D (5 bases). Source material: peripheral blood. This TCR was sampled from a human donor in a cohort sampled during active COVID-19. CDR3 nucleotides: TGTGCCAGCAGGGACCTGACAGTGAACACTGAAGCTTTCTTT. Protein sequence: CASRDLTVNTEAFF.